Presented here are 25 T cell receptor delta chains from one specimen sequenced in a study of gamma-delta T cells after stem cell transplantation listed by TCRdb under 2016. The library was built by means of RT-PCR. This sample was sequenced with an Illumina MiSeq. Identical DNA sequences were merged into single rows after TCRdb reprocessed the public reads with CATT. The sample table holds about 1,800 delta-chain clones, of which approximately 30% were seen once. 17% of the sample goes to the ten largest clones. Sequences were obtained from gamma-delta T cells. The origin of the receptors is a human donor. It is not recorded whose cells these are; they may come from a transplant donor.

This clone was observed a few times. The CDR3 sequence is CACDTVGDYTDKLIF. CDR3 DNA: TGTGCCTGTGACACCGTGGGGGATTACACCGATAAACTCATCTTT. The genes are TRDV2 and TRDJ1, with 8 nucleotides matching TRDD3. After removal of 0 bases from V and 0 bases from J, the junction contained 2 bases not matched to a gene. The CDR3 covers 15 residues. Germline values: CDR1 GEAIGNYY, CDR2 EKD.

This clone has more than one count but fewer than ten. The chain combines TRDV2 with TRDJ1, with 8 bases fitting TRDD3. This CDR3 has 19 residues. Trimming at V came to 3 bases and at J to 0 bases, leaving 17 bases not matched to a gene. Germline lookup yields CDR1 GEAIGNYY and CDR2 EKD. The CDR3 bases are TGTGCCTGTGACCATCGCAACACTTCTGTACTGGGGGACACCGATAAACTCATCTTT. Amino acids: CACDHRNTSVLGDTDKLIF.

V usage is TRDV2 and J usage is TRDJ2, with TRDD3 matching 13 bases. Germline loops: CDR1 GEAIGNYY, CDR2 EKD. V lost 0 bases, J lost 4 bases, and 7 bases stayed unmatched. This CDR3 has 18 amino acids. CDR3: CACDTVRLGDTPTAQLFF. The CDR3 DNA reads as TGTGCCTGTGACACCGTTCGACTGGGGGATACGCCGACAGCACAACTCTTCTTT.

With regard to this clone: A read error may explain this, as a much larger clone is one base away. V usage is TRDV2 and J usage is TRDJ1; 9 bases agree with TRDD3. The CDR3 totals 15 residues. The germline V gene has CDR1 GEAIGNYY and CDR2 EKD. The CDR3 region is CACDLLGDPTDNLIF. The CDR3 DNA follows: TGTGCCTGTGACCTACTGGGGGACCCCACCGATAACCTCATCTTT.

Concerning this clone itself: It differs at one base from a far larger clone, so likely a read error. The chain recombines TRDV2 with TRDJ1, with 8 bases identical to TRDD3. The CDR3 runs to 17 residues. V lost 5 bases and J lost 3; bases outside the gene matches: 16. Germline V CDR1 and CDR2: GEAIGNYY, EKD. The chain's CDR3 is CACAVLKGDIVSDKLIF. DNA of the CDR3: TGTGCCTGTGCCGTCCTAAAGGGGGATATTGTATCCGATAAACTCATCTTT.

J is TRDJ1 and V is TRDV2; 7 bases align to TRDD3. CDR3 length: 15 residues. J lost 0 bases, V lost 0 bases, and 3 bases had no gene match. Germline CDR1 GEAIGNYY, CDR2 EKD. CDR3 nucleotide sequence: TGTGCCTGTGACACCGTTGGGGGAAACACCGATAAACTCATCTTT. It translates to CACDTVGGNTDKLIF.

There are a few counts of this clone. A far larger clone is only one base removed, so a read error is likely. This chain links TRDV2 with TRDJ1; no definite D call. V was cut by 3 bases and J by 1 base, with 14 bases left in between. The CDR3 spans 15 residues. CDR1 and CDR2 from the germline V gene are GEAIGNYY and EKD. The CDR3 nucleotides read TGTGCCTGTGACCCCGTATCTGGAACCACCGATAAACTCATCTTT. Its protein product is CACDPVSGTTDKLIF.

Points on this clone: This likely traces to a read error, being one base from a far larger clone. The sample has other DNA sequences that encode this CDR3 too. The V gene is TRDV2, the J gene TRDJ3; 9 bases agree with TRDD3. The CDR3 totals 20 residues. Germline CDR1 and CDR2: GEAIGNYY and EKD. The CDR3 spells CACDTVVGDKAPGDTRQMFF. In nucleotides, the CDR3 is TGTGCCTGTGACACCGTGGTGGGGGATAAGGCGCCTGGGGACACCCGACAAATGTTTTTC.

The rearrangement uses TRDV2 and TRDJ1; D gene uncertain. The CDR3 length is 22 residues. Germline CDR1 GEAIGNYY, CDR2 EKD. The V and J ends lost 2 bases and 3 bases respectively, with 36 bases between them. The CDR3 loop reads CACDSVVAHARSGAGSSDKLIF. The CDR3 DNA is TGTGCCTGTGACAGTGTCGTGGCTCATGCGAGGAGTGGTGCTGGTTCTTCCGATAAACTCATCTTT.

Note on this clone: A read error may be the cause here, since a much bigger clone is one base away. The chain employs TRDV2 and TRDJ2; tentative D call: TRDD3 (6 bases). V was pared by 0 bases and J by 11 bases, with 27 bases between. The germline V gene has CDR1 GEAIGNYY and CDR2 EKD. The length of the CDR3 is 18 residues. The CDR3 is CACDTVAGVGGTLGQLFF. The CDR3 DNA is TGTGCCTGTGACACCGTAGCAGGAGTGGGGGGTACGCTGGGTCAACTCTTCTTT.

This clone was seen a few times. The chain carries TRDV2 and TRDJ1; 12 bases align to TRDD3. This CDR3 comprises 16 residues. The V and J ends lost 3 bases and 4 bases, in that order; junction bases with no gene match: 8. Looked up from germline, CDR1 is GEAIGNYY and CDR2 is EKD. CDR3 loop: CACDPLSGGYVDKLIF. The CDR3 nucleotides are TGTGCCTGTGACCCGCTTTCTGGGGGATACGTCGATAAACTCATCTTT.

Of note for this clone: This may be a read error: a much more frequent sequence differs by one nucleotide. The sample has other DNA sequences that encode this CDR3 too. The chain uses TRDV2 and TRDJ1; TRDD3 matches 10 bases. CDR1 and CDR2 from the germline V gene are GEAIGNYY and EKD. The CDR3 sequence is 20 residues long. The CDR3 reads CACDTIKRGGYGQADDKLIF. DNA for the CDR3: TGTGCCTGTGACACAATAAAACGAGGGGGATACGGTCAAGCAGACGATAAACTCATCTTC.

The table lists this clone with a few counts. CDR3 residues: CACDTVGPTGGLDKLIF. As DNA, the CDR3 is TGTGCCTGTGACACCGTTGGGCCAACTGGGGGACTCGATAAACTCATCTTT. The chain couples TRDV2 to TRDJ1; the match to TRDD3 covers 9 bases. V was pared by 0 bases and J by 4 bases, with 11 bases of the junction left unmatched. CDR3 length equals 17 residues. Germline V gene sequence: CDR1 GEAIGNYY, CDR2 EKD.

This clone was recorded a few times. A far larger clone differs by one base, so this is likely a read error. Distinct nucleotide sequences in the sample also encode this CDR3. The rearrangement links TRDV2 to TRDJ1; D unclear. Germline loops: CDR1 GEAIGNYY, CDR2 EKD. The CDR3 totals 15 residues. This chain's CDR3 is CACDTVSLHTDKLIF. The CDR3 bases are TGTGCCTGTGACACCGTCTCCCTCCACACCGATAAACTAATCTTT.

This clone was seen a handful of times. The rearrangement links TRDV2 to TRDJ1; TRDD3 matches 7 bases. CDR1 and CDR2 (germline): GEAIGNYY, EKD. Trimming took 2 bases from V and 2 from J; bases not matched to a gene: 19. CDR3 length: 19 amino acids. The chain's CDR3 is CACDKVSLGGTGRTDKLIF. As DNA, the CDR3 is TGTGCCTGTGACAAGGTTAGTCTGGGGGGTACGGGAAGGACCGATAAACTCATCTTT.

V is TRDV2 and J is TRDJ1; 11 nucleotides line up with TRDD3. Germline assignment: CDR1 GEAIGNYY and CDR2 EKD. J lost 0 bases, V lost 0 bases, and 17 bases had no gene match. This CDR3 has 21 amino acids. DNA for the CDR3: TGTGCCTGTGACACCATAAGTCGCTCTGCTGGGGGATACCGGGACACCGATAAACTCATCTTT. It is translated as CACDTISRSAGGYRDTDKLIF.

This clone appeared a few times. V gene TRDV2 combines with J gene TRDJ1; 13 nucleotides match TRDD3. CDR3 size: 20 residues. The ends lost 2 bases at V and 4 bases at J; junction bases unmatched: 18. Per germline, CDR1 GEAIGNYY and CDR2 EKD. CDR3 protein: CACDRLLGDTRSSGVDKLIF. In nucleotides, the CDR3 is TGTGCCTGTGACAGGCTACTGGGGGATACGCGCTCCTCTGGAGTCGATAAACTCATCTTT.

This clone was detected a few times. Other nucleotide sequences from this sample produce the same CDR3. CDR3 bases: TGTGCCTGTGAGTCACTGGGGGATACGACCGTGGCTAAACTCATCTTT. Amino acids: CACESLGDTTVAKLIF. The chain couples TRDV2 to TRDJ1, with 13 positions matching TRDD3. This CDR3 has 16 amino acids. V dropped 4 bases and J dropped 7; count of bases not matched to a gene: 11. The germline V gene encodes CDR1 GEAIGNYY and CDR2 EKD.

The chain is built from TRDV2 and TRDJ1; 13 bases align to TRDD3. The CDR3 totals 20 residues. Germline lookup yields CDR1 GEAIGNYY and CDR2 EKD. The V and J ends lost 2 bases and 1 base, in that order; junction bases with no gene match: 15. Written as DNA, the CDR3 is TGTGCCTGTGACAATCTTCTGCAACTGGGGGATACGGACGTCACCGATAAACTCATCTTT. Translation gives CACDNLLQLGDTDVTDKLIF.

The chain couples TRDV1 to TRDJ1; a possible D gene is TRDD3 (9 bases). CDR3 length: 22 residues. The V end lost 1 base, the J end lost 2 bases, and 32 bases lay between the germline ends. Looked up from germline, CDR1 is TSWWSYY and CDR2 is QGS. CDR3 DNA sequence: TGTGCTCTTGGGGAACCTTACCTTCCTAGTCTCTGGGGGATTTCTCCAACCGATAAACTCATCTTT. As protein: CALGEPYLPSLWGISPTDKLIF.

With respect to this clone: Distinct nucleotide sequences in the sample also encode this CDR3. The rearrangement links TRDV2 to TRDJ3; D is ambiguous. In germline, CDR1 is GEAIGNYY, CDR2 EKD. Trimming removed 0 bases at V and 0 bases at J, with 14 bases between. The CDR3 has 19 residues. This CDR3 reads CACDTAGGPLSWDTRQMFF. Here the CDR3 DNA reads TGTGCCTGTGACACCGCCGGAGGCCCCCTCTCCTGGGACACCCGACAGATGTTTTTC.

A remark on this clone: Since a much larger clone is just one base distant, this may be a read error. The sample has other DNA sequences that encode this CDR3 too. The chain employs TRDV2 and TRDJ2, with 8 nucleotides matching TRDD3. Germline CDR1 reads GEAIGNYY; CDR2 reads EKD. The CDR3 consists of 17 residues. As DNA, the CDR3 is TGTGCCTGTGACACTTTAACTACTGGGGGGTTGACAGCTCAACTCTTCTTT. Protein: CACDTLTTGGLTAQLFF.

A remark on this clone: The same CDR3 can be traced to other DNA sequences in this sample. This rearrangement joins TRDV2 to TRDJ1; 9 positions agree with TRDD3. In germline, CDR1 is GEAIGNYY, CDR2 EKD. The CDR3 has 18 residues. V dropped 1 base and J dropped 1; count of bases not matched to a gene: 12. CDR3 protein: CACDTLRGDTRLTDKLIF. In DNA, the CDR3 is TGTGCCTGTGACACATTACGAGGGGATACGCGTCTCACCGATAAACTCATCTTT.

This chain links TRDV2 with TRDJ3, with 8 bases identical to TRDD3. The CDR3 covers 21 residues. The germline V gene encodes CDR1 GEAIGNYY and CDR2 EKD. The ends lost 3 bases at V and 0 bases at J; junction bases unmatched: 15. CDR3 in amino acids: CACDSPPVTGGHSWDTRQMFF. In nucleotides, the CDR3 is TGTGCCTGTGACTCACCACCGGTTACTGGGGGTCACTCCTGGGACACCCGACAGATGTTTTTC.

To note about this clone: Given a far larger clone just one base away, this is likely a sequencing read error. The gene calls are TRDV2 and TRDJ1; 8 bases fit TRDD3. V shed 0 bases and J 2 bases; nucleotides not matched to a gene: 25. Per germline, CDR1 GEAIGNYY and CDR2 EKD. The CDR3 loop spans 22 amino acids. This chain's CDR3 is CACDTVSRAENTGGPGTDKLIF. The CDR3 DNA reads TGTGCCTGTGACACCGTATCGCGGGCTGAAAATACTGGGGGGCCAGGGACCGATAAACTCATCTTT.